This T cell receptor beta chain comes out of a study of vaccination and CD4 T cells after COVID-19 (dated by TCRdb to 2022 to 2024). Broadly, across the study: Every convalescent patient had a positive nasal swab PCR test for SARS-CoV-2, with mild disease in 8 to 10 patients and severe disease in one. Two doses of either the Pfizer-BioNTech BNT162b2 vaccine (n=8) or the Moderna mRNA-1273 vaccine (n=2) were administered to participants. As controls, cultures received a CEFX viral epitope pool (the positive control), an HIV-1 Nef peptide pool (the negative control), or no peptide at all. The spike-specific CD4+ TCR repertoire was compared before and after mRNA vaccination in fewer than eleven COVID-19 convalescent patients and a few infection-naive healthy vaccine recipients. The convalescent cohort included six males and four females, with two Hispanic individuals, seven Caucasians, two Asians and one multiracial person. Post-COVID blood samples from convalescent patients were collected a median of roughly 100 days after diagnosis, with a range of roughly 30 to 170 days. Post-vaccine blood samples were obtained a median of about 70 days after the second vaccine dose, with a range of about 13 to 241 days. For stimulating the cultures, overlapping spike peptide pools were used, derived from SARS-CoV-2 as well as from the common cold coronaviruses HCoV-NL63, HCoV-OC43 and HCoV-229E.

From a lookup of the germline V gene (reference sequence), CDR1 and CDR2 are SGHNT and YYREEE. Trimming accounts for 5 bases at V and 3 bases at J, while the number of junction bases matched to no gene is 4. Including cysteine and phenylalanine, the CDR3 has 14 amino acids. The retained sequence is limited to the CDR3, 42 bases, with the frame set at the first base. With regard to this clonotype: Its specific antigen is unknown. No much larger clone exists at a distance of one base, and base qualities are not known.

Broader findings and caveats from the paper: In convalescent patients, nearly all vaccine-specific clones (304 of 307) were found to be mono-reactive for SARS-CoV-2 spike rather than cross-reactive with common cold coronaviruses. The median count of SARS-CoV-2-reactive clonotypes went up from under 25 after infection to more than 30 after vaccination, although the change was not significant. The number of convalescent patients in the study was relatively small, and the study did not examine early timepoints following natural infection. Among the post-vaccine SARS-CoV-2-reactive clones in convalescent patients, a median approximately 86% showed up only after vaccination, which suggests vaccine-specific priming.

Reading the label with the study, this specimen's treatment or condition is: roughly 10-day PBMC culture with coronavirus spike peptide pools or control peptides (ViraFEST assay). The ViraFEST assay, used in the study, expanded antigen-specific T cells with peptide pools and then identified the expanded clonotypes through TCR sequencing. The convalescent patients' positive SARS-CoV-2 PCR tests were from March to December 2020, which was before the Alpha, Beta and Delta variants emerged in the United States. PBMCs were cultured at fewer than 2.5 million per well in IMDM supplemented with approximately 5% human AB serum and approximately 10 IU/ml IL-2, with approximately 10 ug/ml peptide pools added. Half of the culture medium was replaced with fresh IL-2-containing medium on days 3 and 7. After about 11 days of culture, CD4+ T cells were isolated by negative selection using the EasySep CD4+ T cell isolation kit. Ficoll-Paque Plus gradient centrifugation was used to isolate PBMCs from whole blood, and the isolated PBMCs were then either used fresh or cryopreserved at -140C. Triplicate wells were generally used for each culture condition.

The method behind the library was PCR. DNA from cultured CD4+ T cells underwent TCR sequencing with the Oncomine TCR Beta short-read assay at the Johns Hopkins FTIC core. Genomic DNA was extracted from the cultured CD4+ T cells with the QIAamp micro DNA kit. The Oncomine TCR Beta libraries from cultured CD4+ T cells were pooled using unique dual indexes and then sequenced on an Illumina iSeq 100. Per the source publication's procedure: Non-productive sequences were removed, and CDR3s that did not start with C, did not end with F or W, or were shorter than 7 amino acids were discarded. Antigen-specific clonotypes were identified with the MANAFEST web application by comparing peptide-stimulated wells with reference and other culture wells. Positive clones required FDR below 0.05, an odds ratio above 5, and productive frequency above 0.1% in at least two of three replicate wells. A clonotype was classed as cross-reactive if the clonotype showed significant expansion both in SARS-CoV-2 spike wells and in at least one common cold coronavirus spike condition. Levenshtein distances (stringdist) and unrooted phylogenetic trees (ape) in R version 3.6.1 were used to assess CDR3 homology. TCRdb handled the public reads itself, with Q25 trimming in fastp and clone calling in MiXCR, and kept productive beta chains. Rows with a matching CDR3 protein are joined into one entry that keeps the most common DNA and genes. These V and J calls originate from TCRdb's pipeline instead of the authors' own analysis. A total of more than 15,000 distinct CDR3 sequences appear in this sample, around 45% of them only once. Roughly 14% of the sample lies in the top ten.

This TCR derives from a human donor who had recovered from COVID-19. Sample: CD4+ T cells from blood, cultured in vitro. The chain joins TRBV5-4 to TRBJ2-3; TRBD1 agrees with 9 junctional bases. The DNA is as follows: TGTGCCAGCAGTTCCGACAGGGGGACAGATACGCAGTATTTT. The translation is CASSSDRGTDTQYF.